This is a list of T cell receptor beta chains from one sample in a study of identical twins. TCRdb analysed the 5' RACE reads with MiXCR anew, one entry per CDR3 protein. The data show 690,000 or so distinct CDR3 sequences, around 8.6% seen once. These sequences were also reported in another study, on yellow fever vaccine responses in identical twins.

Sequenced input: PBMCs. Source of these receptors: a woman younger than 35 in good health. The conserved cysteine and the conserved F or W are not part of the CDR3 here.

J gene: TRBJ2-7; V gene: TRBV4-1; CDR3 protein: ASRQPGSSYEQY
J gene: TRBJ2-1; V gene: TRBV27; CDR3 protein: ASRLAGSAYNEQF
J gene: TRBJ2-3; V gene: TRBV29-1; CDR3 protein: SVERGEEDTQY
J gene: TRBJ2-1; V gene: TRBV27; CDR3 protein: ASSQTSGLASF
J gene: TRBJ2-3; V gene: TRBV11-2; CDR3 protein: ASSRETGNFMGDTQY
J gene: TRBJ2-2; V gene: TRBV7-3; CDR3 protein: ASSLTRGNTGELF
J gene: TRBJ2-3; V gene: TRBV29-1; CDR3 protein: SVASLGDTQY
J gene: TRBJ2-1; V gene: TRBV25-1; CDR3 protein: ASSEIGASGGNNEQF
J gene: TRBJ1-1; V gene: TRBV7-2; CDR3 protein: ASSKVQRNTEAF
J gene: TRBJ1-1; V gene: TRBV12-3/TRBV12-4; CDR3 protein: ASSFGDTEAF
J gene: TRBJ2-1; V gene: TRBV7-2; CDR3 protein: ASSPRAGANEQF
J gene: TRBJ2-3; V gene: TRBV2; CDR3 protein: AMLAGAHTDTQY
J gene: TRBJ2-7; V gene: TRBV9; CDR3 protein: ASSVDGQPYEQY
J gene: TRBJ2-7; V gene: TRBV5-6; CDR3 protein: ASSSDFPYEQY
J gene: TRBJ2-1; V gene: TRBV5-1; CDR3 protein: ASSTGGTGTLNEQF
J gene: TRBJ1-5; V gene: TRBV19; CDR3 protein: ASSGTLNQPQH
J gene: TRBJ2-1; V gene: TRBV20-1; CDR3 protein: SASSVLAGDYNEQF